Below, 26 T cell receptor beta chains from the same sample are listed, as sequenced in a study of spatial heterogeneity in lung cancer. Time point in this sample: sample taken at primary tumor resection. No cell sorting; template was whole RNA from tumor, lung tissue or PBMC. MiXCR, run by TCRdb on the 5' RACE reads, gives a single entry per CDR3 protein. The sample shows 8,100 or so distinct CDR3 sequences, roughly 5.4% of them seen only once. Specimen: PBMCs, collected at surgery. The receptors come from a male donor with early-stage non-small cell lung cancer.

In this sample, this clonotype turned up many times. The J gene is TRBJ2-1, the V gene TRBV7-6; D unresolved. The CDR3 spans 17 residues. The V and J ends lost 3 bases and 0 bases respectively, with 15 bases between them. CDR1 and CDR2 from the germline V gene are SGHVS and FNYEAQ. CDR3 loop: CASSFVTGISSYNEQFF. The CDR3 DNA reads TGTGCCAGCAGCTTTGTGACCGGAATAAGCTCCTACAATGAGCAGTTCTTC.

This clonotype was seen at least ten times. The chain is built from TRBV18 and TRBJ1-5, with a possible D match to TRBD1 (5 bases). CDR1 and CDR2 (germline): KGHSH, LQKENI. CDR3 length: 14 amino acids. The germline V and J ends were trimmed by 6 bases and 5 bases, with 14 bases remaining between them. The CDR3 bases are TGTGCCAGCTCCCCCTACGGGGGGGATCAGCCCCAGCATTTT. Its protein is CASSPYGGDQPQHF.

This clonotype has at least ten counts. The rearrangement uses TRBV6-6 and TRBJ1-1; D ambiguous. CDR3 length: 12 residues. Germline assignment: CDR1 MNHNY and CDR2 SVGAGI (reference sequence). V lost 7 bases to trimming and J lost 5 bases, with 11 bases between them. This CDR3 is CASTKTNTEAFF. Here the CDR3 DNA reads TGTGCCAGCACCAAGACGAATACTGAAGCTTTCTTT.

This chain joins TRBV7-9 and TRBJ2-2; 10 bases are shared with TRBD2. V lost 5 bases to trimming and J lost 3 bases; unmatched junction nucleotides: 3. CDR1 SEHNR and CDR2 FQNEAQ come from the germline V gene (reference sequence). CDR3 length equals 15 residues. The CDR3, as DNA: TGTGCCAGCAGCCCCGGGACTAGCGACACCGGGGAGCTGTTTTTT. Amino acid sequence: CASSPGTSDTGELFF.

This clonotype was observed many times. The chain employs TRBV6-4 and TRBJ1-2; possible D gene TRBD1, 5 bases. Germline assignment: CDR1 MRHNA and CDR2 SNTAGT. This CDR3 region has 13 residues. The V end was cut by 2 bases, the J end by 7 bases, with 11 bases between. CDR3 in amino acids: CASSDEGRGGYTF. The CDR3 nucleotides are TGTGCCAGCAGTGACGAGGGGCGAGGTGGCTACACCTTC.

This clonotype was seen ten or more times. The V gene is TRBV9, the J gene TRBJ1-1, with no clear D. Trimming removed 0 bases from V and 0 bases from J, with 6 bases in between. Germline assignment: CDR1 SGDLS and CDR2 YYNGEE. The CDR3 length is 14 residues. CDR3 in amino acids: CASSVGAVNTEAFF. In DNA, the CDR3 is TGTGCCAGCAGCGTAGGGGCGGTGAACACTGAAGCTTTCTTT.

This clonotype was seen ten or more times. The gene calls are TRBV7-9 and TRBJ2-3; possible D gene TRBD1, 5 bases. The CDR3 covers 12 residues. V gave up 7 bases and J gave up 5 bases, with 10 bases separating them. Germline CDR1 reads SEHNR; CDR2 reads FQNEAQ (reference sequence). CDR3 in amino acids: CASIGQGDTQYF. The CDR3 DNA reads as TGTGCCAGCATCGGGCAGGGAGATACGCAGTATTTT.

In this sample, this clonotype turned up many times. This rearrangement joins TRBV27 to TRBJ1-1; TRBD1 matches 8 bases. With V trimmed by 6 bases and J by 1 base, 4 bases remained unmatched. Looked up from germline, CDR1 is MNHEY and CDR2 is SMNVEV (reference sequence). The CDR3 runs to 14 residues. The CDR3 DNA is TGTGCCAGCAGACCCGGGACAGGGAACACTGAAGCTTTCTTT. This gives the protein CASRPGTGNTEAFF.

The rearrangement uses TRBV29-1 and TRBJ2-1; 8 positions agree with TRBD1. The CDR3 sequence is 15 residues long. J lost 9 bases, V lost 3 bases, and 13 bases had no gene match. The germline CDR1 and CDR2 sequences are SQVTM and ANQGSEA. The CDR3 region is CSVDRGRLMLGEQFF. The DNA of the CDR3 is TGCAGCGTTGACAGGGGGCGCTTAATGTTGGGTGAGCAGTTCTTC.

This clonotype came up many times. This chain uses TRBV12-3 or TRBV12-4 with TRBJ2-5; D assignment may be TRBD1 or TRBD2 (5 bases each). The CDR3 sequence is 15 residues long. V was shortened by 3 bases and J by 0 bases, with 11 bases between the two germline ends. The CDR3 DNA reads TGTGCCAGCAGTTTCGGGACCACGTACCAAGAGACCCAGTACTTC. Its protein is CASSFGTTYQETQYF.

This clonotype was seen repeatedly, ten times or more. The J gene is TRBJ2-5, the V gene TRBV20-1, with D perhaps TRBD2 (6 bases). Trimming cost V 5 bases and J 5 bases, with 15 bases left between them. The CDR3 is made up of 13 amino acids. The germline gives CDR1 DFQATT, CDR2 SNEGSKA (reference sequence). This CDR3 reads CSARSTSGETQYF. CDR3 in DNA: TGCAGTGCTCGATCGACTAGTGGGGAGACCCAGTACTTC.

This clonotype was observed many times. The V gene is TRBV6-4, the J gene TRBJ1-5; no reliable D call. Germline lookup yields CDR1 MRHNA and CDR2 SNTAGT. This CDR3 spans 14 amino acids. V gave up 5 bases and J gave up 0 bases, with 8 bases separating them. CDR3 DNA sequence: TGTGCCAGCAGTATCACGGATAGCAATCAGCCCCAGCATTTT. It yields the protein CASSITDSNQPQHF.

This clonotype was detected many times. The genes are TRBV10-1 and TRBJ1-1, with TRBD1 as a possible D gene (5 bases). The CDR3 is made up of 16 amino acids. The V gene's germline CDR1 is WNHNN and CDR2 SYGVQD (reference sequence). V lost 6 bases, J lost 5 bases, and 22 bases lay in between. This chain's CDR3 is CASSVKAGPPRTEAFF. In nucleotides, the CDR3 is TGCGCCAGCAGCGTCAAGGCGGGGCCCCCGCGGACTGAAGCTTTCTTT.

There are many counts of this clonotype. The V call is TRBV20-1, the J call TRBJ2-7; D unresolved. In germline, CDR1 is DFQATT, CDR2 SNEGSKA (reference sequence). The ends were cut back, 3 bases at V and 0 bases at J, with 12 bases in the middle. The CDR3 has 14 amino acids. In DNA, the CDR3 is TGCAGTGCTAGCCCGAGGTCGTACTCCTACGAGCAGTACTTC. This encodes CSASPRSYSYEQYF.

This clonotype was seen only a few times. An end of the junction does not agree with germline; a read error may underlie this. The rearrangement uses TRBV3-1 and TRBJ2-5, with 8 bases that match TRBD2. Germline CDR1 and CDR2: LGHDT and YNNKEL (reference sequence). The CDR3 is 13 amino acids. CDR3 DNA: TGTGCCAGCAGCCAAGATAAGGGGACTAGACGTGTCTTC. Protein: CASSQDKGTRRVF.

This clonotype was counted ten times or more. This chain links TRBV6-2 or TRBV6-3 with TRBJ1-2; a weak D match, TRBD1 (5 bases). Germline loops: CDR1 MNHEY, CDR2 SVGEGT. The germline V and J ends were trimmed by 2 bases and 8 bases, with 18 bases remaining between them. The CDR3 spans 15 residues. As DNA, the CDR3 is TGTGCCAGCAGTTACCATGGGACGGTCCGGGCAGGCTACACCTTC. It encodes CASSYHGTVRAGYTF.

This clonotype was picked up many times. The CDR3 DNA is TGTGCCAGCAGCTTAATGGTGAACACTGAAGCTTTCTTT. Its translation: CASSLMVNTEAFF. The gene calls are TRBV7-2 and TRBJ1-1; the D is unclear. Germline V gives CDR1 SGHTA, CDR2 FQGNSA. Trimming took 2 bases from V and 0 from J, leaving 4 bases between them. This CDR3 has 13 residues. Filled out from reference TRBV7-2 and TRBJ1-1, the complete variable domain reads GAGVSQSPSNKVTEKGKDVELRCDPISGHTALYWYRQSLGQGLEFLIYFQGNSAPDKSGLPSDRFSAERTGGSVSTLTIQRTQQEDSAVYLCASSLMVNTEAFFGQGTRLTVV.

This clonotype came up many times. CDR3 in DNA: TGTGCCAGCAGTGATAACAGGAACAATCAGCCCCAGCATTTT. Translating it yields CASSDNRNNQPQHF. This sequence joins TRBV2 and TRBJ1-5, with D tentatively TRBD1 (5 bases). The CDR3 totals 14 residues. Trimming removed 3 bases from V and 3 bases from J, with 9 bases in between. CDR1 is SNHLY and CDR2 is FYNNEI in the germline V gene.

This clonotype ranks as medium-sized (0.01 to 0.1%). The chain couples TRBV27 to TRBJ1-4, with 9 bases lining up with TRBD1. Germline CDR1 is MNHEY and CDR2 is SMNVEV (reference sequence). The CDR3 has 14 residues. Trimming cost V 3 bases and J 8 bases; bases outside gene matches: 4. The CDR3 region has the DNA TGTGCCAGCAGTTTTACAGGGGGCGTCGAAAAACTGTTTTTT. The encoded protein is CASSFTGGVEKLFF.

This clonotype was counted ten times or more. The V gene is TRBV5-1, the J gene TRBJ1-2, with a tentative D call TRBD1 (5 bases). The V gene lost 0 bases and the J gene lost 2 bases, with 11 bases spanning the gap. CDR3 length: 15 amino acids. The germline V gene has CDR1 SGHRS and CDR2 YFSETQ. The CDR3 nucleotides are TGCGCCAGCAGCTTGGTCCCGGACACCAACTATGGCTACACCTTC. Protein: CASSLVPDTNYGYTF.

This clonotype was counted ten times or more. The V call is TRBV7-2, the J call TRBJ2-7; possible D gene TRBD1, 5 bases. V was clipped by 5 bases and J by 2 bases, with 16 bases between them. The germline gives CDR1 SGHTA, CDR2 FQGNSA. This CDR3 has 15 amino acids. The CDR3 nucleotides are TGTGCCAGCAGCCAAGGGGCCAACCAGCCCTACGAGCAGTACTTC. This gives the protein CASSQGANQPYEQYF.

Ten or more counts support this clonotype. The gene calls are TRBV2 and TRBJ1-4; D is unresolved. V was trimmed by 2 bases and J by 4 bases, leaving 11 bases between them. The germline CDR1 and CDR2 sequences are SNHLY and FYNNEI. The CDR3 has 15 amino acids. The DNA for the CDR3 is TGTGCCAGCAGTGAAAGTGGAGTCTATAATGAAAAACTGTTTTTT. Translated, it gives CASSESGVYNEKLFF.

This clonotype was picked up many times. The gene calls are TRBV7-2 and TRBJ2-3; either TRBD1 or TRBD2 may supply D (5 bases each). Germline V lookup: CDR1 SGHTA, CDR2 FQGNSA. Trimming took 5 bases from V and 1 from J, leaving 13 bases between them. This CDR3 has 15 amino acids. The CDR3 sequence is CASSPGRYGTDTQYF. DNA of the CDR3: TGTGCCAGCAGCCCGGGGCGGTACGGCACAGATACGCAGTATTTT.

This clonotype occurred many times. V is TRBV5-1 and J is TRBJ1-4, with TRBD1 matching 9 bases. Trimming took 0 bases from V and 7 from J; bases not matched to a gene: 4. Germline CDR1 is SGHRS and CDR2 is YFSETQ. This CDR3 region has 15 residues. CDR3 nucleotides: TGCGCCAGCAGCTTGGGGACAGGGGTGATTGAAAAACTGTTTTTT. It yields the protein CASSLGTGVIEKLFF.

The CDR3 protein is CASSLVYSSDTQYF. As DNA, the CDR3 is TGTGCCAGCAGTTTGGTGTATAGTAGCGATACGCAGTATTTT. The chain links TRBV12-3 or TRBV12-4 to TRBJ2-3; D uncertain. The V gene lost 3 bases and the J gene lost 6 bases, with 13 bases spanning the gap. The CDR3 covers 14 residues.

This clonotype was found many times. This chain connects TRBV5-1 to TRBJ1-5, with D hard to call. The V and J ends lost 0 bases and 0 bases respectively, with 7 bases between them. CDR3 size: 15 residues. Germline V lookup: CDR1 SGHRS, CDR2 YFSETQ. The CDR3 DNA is TGCGCCAGCAGCTTGGAAGGCAATAGCAATCAGCCCCAGCATTTT. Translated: CASSLEGNSNQPQHF.